This is a list of T cell receptor beta chains from one sample in a study of PD-1 blockade in mismatch repair-deficient tumors. Method: immunoSEQ multiplex PCR; TCRdb's copy keeps in-frame clones and lacks some. Found here are 39,000 or so clones, roughly 83% of them singletons; the top ten hold around 0.99%. The source material was PBMCs, sampled about 40 weeks after starting pembrolizumab. These receptors were obtained from an adult with mismatch repair-deficient cancer. CDR3s include the opening cysteine and the closing phenylalanine or tryptophan. Fields, in order: D gene, J gene, V gene, CDR3 protein. A D gene is named only where the DNA matches it firmly.

d_call: NA; j_call: TRBJ1-1; v_call: TRBV28; cdr3_aa: CASSLGAQGNTEAFF
d_call: NA; j_call: TRBJ1-5; v_call: TRBV5-5; cdr3_aa: CASSLSAGPNQPQHF
d_call: NA; j_call: TRBJ2-3; v_call: TRBV7-2; cdr3_aa: CASSLGYTDTQYF
d_call: TRBD1; j_call: TRBJ1-4; v_call: TRBV9; cdr3_aa: CASSEGQGAANEKLFF
d_call: NA; j_call: TRBJ1-4; v_call: TRBV15; cdr3_aa: CATSRDSVEKLFF
d_call: NA; j_call: TRBJ2-7; v_call: TRBV11-2; cdr3_aa: CASSSATYEQYF
d_call: NA; j_call: TRBJ2-1; v_call: TRBV7-2; cdr3_aa: CASSLLNEQFF
d_call: NA; j_call: TRBJ1-1; v_call: TRBV30; cdr3_aa: CAWTVQMNTEAFF
d_call: TRBD1; j_call: TRBJ1-1; v_call: TRBV28; cdr3_aa: CASSRRDRAEAFF
d_call: TRBD2; j_call: TRBJ2-3; v_call: TRBV5-4; cdr3_aa: CASSPHAGGLTDTQYF
d_call: TRBD1; j_call: TRBJ2-2; v_call: TRBV5-1; cdr3_aa: CASSLDPGGGTGELFF
d_call: NA; j_call: TRBJ2-1; v_call: TRBV7-3; cdr3_aa: CASSLGGGSVNEQFF
d_call: NA; j_call: TRBJ2-7; v_call: TRBV7-9; cdr3_aa: CASSTSPGSEYEQYF
d_call: NA; j_call: TRBJ2-7; v_call: TRBV10-3; cdr3_aa: CAISFAETLLTYEQYF
d_call: TRBD2; j_call: TRBJ2-2; v_call: TRBV7-3; cdr3_aa: CASSQGLASTGELFF
d_call: TRBD2; j_call: TRBJ2-1; v_call: TRBV19; cdr3_aa: CASSIDTSGYYNEQFF
d_call: TRBD2; j_call: TRBJ2-5; v_call: TRBV5-1; cdr3_aa: CASSPWTSGNRAQYF
d_call: TRBD2; j_call: TRBJ2-7; v_call: TRBV18; cdr3_aa: CASSPGLAEFYEQYF
d_call: TRBD2; j_call: TRBJ2-5; v_call: TRBV7-2; cdr3_aa: CASSLLFAGAGGETQYF
d_call: TRBD1; j_call: TRBJ1-5; v_call: TRBV30; cdr3_aa: CAWSLTGVQPQHF
d_call: TRBD2; j_call: TRBJ2-7; v_call: TRBV30; cdr3_aa: CAWSLSAGGEQYF
d_call: NA; j_call: TRBJ2-2; v_call: TRBV5-1; cdr3_aa: CASSEGRGTGELFF
d_call: TRBD2; j_call: NA; v_call: TRBV4-1; cdr3_aa: CASSQSGTSGRYEQYF
d_call: TRBD2; j_call: TRBJ2-1; v_call: TRBV28; cdr3_aa: CASSFGGSSYNEQFF
d_call: TRBD1; j_call: TRBJ1-2; v_call: TRBV2; cdr3_aa: CASRQGLSYGYTF
d_call: NA; j_call: TRBJ2-5; v_call: TRBV7-3; cdr3_aa: CASSLNEWETQYF
d_call: TRBD1; j_call: TRBJ2-7; v_call: TRBV5-1; cdr3_aa: CASSLDAVRGPNEQYF
d_call: TRBD2; j_call: TRBJ2-5; v_call: TRBV11-2; cdr3_aa: CASSLDFRLAGEETQYF
d_call: NA; j_call: TRBJ1-2; v_call: TRBV5-1; cdr3_aa: CASSLGQGRDYGYTF
d_call: NA; j_call: TRBJ2-1; v_call: TRBV7-8; cdr3_aa: CASRLEAGTSSYNEQFF
d_call: NA; j_call: TRBJ1-6; v_call: TRBV15; cdr3_aa: CATRAAYNSPLHF
d_call: NA; j_call: TRBJ1-1; v_call: TRBV5-1; cdr3_aa: CASSEGVNTEAFF
d_call: TRBD2; j_call: TRBJ2-1; v_call: TRBV7-9; cdr3_aa: CASSPGGGRALNEQFF
d_call: TRBD1; j_call: TRBJ2-1; v_call: TRBV27; cdr3_aa: CASSRGQLSYNEQFF
d_call: TRBD2; j_call: TRBJ2-7; v_call: TRBV11-1; cdr3_aa: CASSPQAGAGQYF
d_call: TRBD1; j_call: TRBJ2-7; v_call: TRBV6-4; cdr3_aa: CASSDRQGDPYEQYF
d_call: TRBD2; j_call: TRBJ2-7; v_call: TRBV27; cdr3_aa: CASSLSGTSGTEQYF
d_call: NA; j_call: TRBJ2-1; v_call: TRBV4-1; cdr3_aa: CASSQVRGGSYNEQFF
d_call: NA; j_call: TRBJ1-5; v_call: TRBV5-5; cdr3_aa: CASSFGENQPQHF
d_call: TRBD2; j_call: TRBJ2-7; v_call: TRBV7-3; cdr3_aa: CASSLGAGGSYEQYF
d_call: TRBD1; j_call: TRBJ2-7; v_call: TRBV27; cdr3_aa: CASSLRTGGGPYEQYF
d_call: TRBD1; j_call: TRBJ1-1; v_call: TRBV28; cdr3_aa: CASSLPRTGANTEAFF
d_call: TRBD2; j_call: TRBJ2-2; v_call: TRBV7-2; cdr3_aa: CASSLGAGGTGELFF
d_call: NA; j_call: TRBJ1-3; v_call: TRBV6-1; cdr3_aa: CASLIASFSGNTIYF
d_call: NA; j_call: TRBJ2-5; v_call: TRBV5-6; cdr3_aa: CASSLDLRETQYF
d_call: NA; j_call: TRBJ1-2; v_call: TRBV27; cdr3_aa: CASRRFEGNYGYTF
d_call: TRBD2; j_call: TRBJ2-7; v_call: TRBV18; cdr3_aa: CASSPGLAGDEQYF
d_call: NA; j_call: TRBJ2-5; v_call: TRBV10-3; cdr3_aa: CAISGTIQETQYF
d_call: TRBD2; j_call: TRBJ2-7; v_call: TRBV11-3; cdr3_aa: CASSFRTSGSSYEQYF
d_call: NA; j_call: TRBJ1-5; v_call: TRBV30; cdr3_aa: CAWSVRTGSNQPQHF